Reported below is one T cell receptor (beta chain). The antigen remains unidentified. These data originate in a study of PD-L1 blockade in urothelial cancer. Assay: immunoSEQ multiplex PCR; the TCRdb copy retains only in-frame clones and omits some. This sample has 35,000 to 55,000 clones; about 80% occur once, and the top ten carry roughly 15%. Study conclusions and caveats: A below-median TCR clonality in blood before treatment predicted better survival.

Indicated time point: peripheral blood 6 weeks after treatment start. The J segment lost 5 bases and the V segment lost 6 bases, leaving 5 bases of the junction unmatched. CDR1 MNHEY and CDR2 SVGAGI come from the germline V gene. The CDR3 spans 13 residues. This sequence originates from a man between 60 and 70 years old with urothelial cancer. This rearrangement joins TRBV6-5 to TRBJ1-2; 8 bases are shared with TRBD1. The sequences come from PBMCs, collected around atezolizumab (anti-PD-L1) treatment. The CDR3 nucleotides are TGTGCCAGCAGAGCGACAGGGGTATATGGCTACACCTTC. Its translation: CASRATGVYGYTF.